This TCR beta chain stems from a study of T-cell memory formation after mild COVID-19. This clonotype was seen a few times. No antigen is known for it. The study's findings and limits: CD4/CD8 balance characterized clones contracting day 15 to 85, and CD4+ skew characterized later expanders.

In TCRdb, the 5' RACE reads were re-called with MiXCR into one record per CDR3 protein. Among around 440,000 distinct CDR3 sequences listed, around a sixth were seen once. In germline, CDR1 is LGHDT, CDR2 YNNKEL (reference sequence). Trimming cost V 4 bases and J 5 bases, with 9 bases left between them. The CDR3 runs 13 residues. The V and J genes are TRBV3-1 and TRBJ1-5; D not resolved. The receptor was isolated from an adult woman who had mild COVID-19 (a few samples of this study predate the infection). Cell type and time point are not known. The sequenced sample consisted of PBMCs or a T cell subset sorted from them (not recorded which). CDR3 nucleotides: TGTGCCAGCAGCCCCGGACCGGATCAGCCCCAGCATTTT. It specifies CASSPGPDQPQHF.